These 15 T cell receptor beta chains were sequenced from one sample in a study of blood T cell repertoires in COVID-19. Data came from immunoSEQ multiplex PCR; TCRdb stores just in-frame clones and leaves some out. The sample carries over 200,000 clones, nearly 90% recorded once. The sample was peripheral blood. Receptors were obtained from a woman aged 18-30 years who had recovered from COVID-19.

The chain has TRBV6-5 and TRBJ2-3; 10 nucleotides align to TRBD2. The germline CDR1 and CDR2 sequences are MNHEY and SVGAGI. The CDR3 totals 14 residues. With 6 bases clipped from V and 4 bases from J, the junction kept 4 bases outside the gene matches. CDR3 DNA: TGTGCCAGCAGCCTAGCGGGAGCTGCAGATACGCAGTATTTT. Protein sequence: CASSLAGAADTQYF.

The V and J genes are TRBV4-1 and TRBJ2-1; 9 bases line up with TRBD2. The CDR3 has 16 amino acids. Germline V gene data show CDR1 as MGHRA and CDR2 as YSYEKL. After removal of 4 bases from V and 0 bases from J, the junction contained 4 bases not matched to a gene. As DNA, the CDR3 is TGCGCCAGCAGCCGGAATAGCGGGAGCTCCTACAATGAGCAGTTCTTC. Translating it yields CASSRNSGSSYNEQFF.

The chain employs TRBV28 and TRBJ1-5, with D possibly TRBD1 on 6 matching bases. Trimming cost V 6 bases and J 4 bases, with 16 bases left between them. This CDR3 contains 15 residues. Germline V gene data show CDR1 as MDHEN and CDR2 as SYDVKM. This chain's CDR3 is CASSLRGGANQPQHF. CDR3 nucleotide sequence: TGTGCCAGCAGCCTCCGGGGGGGCGCAAATCAGCCCCAGCATTTT.

V is TRBV27 and J is TRBJ2-1, with 8 bases lining up with TRBD2. With V trimmed by 6 bases and J by 14 bases, 9 bases remained unmatched. The germline V gene encodes CDR1 MNHEY and CDR2 SMNVEV (reference sequence). The CDR3 has 12 amino acids. The CDR3 DNA follows: TGTGCCAGCAGCCCGGGGACTAGTCTAAAGTTCTTC. This translates into CASSPGTSLKFF.

The V and J genes are TRBV6-5 and TRBJ2-3, with 8 bases aligning to TRBD1. Germline loops: CDR1 MNHEY, CDR2 SVGAGI. Germline trimming cut 7 bases from V and 3 bases from J; bases unmatched to any gene: 6. The CDR3 totals 14 residues. CDR3 residues: CASNLRTGTDTQYF. CDR3 DNA sequence: TGTGCCAGCAACCTCCGGACAGGGACAGATACGCAGTATTTT.

This sequence joins TRBV4-1 and TRBJ2-7, with D maybe TRBD1 (6 bases). The CDR3 contains 15 residues. V shed 0 bases and J shed 5 bases, with 14 bases lying between them. Germline values: CDR1 MGHRA, CDR2 YSYEKL. CDR3 residues: CASSQDRGSSNEQYF. For the CDR3, the DNA is TGCGCCAGCAGCCAAGACAGGGGTTCCTCTAACGAGCAGTACTTC.

This chain links TRBV6-5 with TRBJ2-1; TRBD2 is a possible D gene (6 bases). There are 14 residues in the CDR3. Germline V CDR1 and CDR2: MNHEY, SVGAGI. Trimming took off 5 bases at V and 6 bases at J, with 14 bases between the two ends. CDR3 sequence (DNA): TGTGCCAGCAGTCTCGATACTAGCAGCAATGAGCAGTTCTTC. Its protein product is CASSLDTSSNEQFF.

In this sample, this clone turned up a few times. This chain uses TRBV6-2 or TRBV6-3 with TRBJ1-1, with D perhaps matching TRBD1 (5 bases). V was shortened by 5 bases and J by 3 bases, with 10 bases between the two germline ends. This CDR3 region has 13 residues. CDR1 and CDR2 from the germline V gene are MNHEY and SVGEGT. Written as DNA, the CDR3 is TGTGCCAGCAGTAGCGACAGCCACACTGAAGCTTTCTTT. Protein product: CASSSDSHTEAFF.

The chain links TRBV9 to TRBJ1-3; D remains ambiguous. Germline CDR1 is SGDLS and CDR2 is YYNGEE. Between the trimmed V and J ends, which lost 0 bases and 4 bases, there was a span of 11 bases. This CDR3 has 15 residues. The CDR3 sequence is CASSVGEGTGNTIYF. The CDR3 nucleotides are TGTGCCAGCAGCGTAGGTGAGGGCACAGGAAACACCATATATTTT.

There are a few counts of this clone. The chain links TRBV30 to TRBJ1-1, with TRBD1 as a possible D gene (6 bases). Germline CDR1 GTSNPN, CDR2 SVGIG (reference sequence). This CDR3 is 15 amino acids long. The V gene lost 3 bases and the J gene lost 0 bases, with 14 bases spanning the gap. The CDR3 DNA reads as TGTGCCTGGAGGAGGGGGAAACTCATGAACACTGAAGCTTTCTTT. Its protein is CAWRRGKLMNTEAFF.

The chain employs TRBV19 and TRBJ2-1, with TRBD1 matching 8 bases. Per germline, CDR1 LNHDA and CDR2 SQIVND (reference sequence). J was trimmed by 3 bases and V by 10 bases; bases with no gene match: 5. The CDR3 runs 13 residues. CDR3 in DNA: TGTGCCACCCAGACAGGGGACTACAATGAGCAGTTCTTC. Residues: CATQTGDYNEQFF.

The chain recombines TRBV13 with TRBJ1-1, with 7 bases fitting TRBD1. V dropped 5 bases and J dropped 3; count of bases not matched to a gene: 12. CDR3 size: 16 residues. The V gene's germline CDR1 is PRHDT and CDR2 FYEKMQ (reference sequence). The CDR3 DNA reads TGTGCCAGCAGCCTGGGACAGCCGCTAACATACACTGAAGCTTTCTTT. Translation: CASSLGQPLTYTEAFF. Based on the CDR3 plus reference TRBV13 and TRBJ1-1, the full variable domain is AAGVIQSPRHLIKEKRETATLKCYPIPRHDTVYWYQQGPGQDPQFLISFYEKMQSDKGSIPDRFSAQQFSDYHSELNMSSLELGDSALYFCASSLGQPLTYTEAFFGQGTRLTVV.

The rearrangement joins TRBV19 to TRBJ1-2, with 12 bases identical to TRBD1. The J segment lost 8 bases and the V segment lost 5 bases, leaving 6 bases of the junction unmatched. Germline-derived CDR1 and CDR2 are LNHDA and SQIVND (reference sequence). This CDR3 has 14 residues. Here the CDR3 reads CASSPGQGARGYTF. The CDR3 nucleotides are TGTGCCAGTAGTCCGGGACAGGGGGCTCGGGGCTACACCTTC.

The chain uses TRBV7-9 and TRBJ1-1, with 7 bases identical to TRBD1. The J segment lost 4 bases and the V segment lost 7 bases, leaving 6 bases of the junction unmatched. The CDR3 loop spans 13 amino acids. The germline V gene encodes CDR1 SEHNR and CDR2 FQNEAQ (reference sequence). This CDR3 reads CASTQSGGTEAFF. In nucleotides, the CDR3 is TGTGCCAGCACCCAGTCAGGGGGCACTGAAGCTTTCTTT.

The chain carries TRBV5-8 and TRBJ2-2, with D possibly matching TRBD2 (5 bases). This CDR3 is built from 13 residues. Germline V gene data show CDR1 as SGHTS and CDR2 as YDEGEE. V lost 3 bases and J lost 5, with 8 bases in between. CDR3 loop: CASSYRGTGELFF. The CDR3 DNA is TGTGCCAGCAGCTATCGAGGGACCGGGGAGCTGTTTTTT.